The 20 T cell receptor beta chains below were found in one sample sequenced in a study of T cells in tumors after PD-1 blockade (dated by TCRdb to between 2017 and 2020). The sample's time point, from its label and the paper: before anti-PD-1 therapy. Libraries were prepared through the immunoSEQ multiplex PCR assay. TCRdb retrieved this table from immuneACCESS and kept in-frame rearrangements only. Not all clones are present; in checked studies, unresolved V genes account for under half, and no reason is known for the remainder. The sample includes 55,000 to 65,000 clones, with 80% observed a single time. The ten largest clones take up about an eighth of the sample. This sample comprised PBMCs, obtained before anti-PD-1 treatment. The origin of the receptors is a human donor with basal cell carcinoma.

In this sample, this clone turned up once. CDR3 loop: CASSLRGGTEAFF. The CDR3 DNA reads TGCGCCAGCAGCTTACGGGGGGGCACTGAAGCTTTCTTT. This chain connects TRBV5-1 to TRBJ1-1; D might be TRBD1 (5 bases). Germline CDR1 SGHRS, CDR2 YFSETQ. Trimming cost V 2 bases and J 4 bases, with 9 bases left between them. The CDR3 runs 13 residues.

This chain connects TRBV13 to TRBJ2-5; TRBD1 matches at 7 bases. The CDR3 consists of 13 residues. The germline V gene encodes CDR1 PRHDT and CDR2 FYEKMQ (reference sequence). The V segment lost 8 bases and the J segment 2 bases; nucleotides outside the gene matches: 5. As DNA, the CDR3 is TGTGCCAGCGGCTCGGGACAGCAAGAGACCCAGTACTTC. Amino acid sequence: CASGSGQQETQYF.

The chain recombines TRBV2 with TRBJ2-2; 7 nucleotides align to TRBD1. From germline, CDR1 is SNHLY and CDR2 FYNNEI. The CDR3 length is 15 residues. Germline trimming cut 3 bases from V and 4 bases from J; bases unmatched to any gene: 5. CDR3 residues: CASSDGPGGTGELFF. The CDR3 DNA is TGTGCCAGCAGTGACGGGCCAGGGGGCACCGGGGAGCTGTTTTTT.

The chain joins TRBV7-2 to TRBJ2-1; 9 nucleotides line up with TRBD2. There are 16 residues in the CDR3. V was clipped by 1 base and J by 6 bases; unmatched bases: 7. The germline gives CDR1 SGHTA, CDR2 FQGNSA. CDR3 sequence (DNA): TGTGCCAGCAGCTTAGTCTTCGCGGGGGGGCCCAATGAGCAGTTCTTC. Its translation: CASSLVFAGGPNEQFF.

V and J are TRBV7-8 and TRBJ1-1; possible D gene TRBD1, 6 bases. The germline CDR1 and CDR2 sequences are SGHVS and FQNEAQ. V lost 1 base and J lost 3, with 15 bases in between. The CDR3 consists of 16 residues. The CDR3 here is CASSLGPVGADTEAFF. The CDR3 DNA follows: TGTGCCAGCAGCTTAGGTCCCGTGGGGGCGGACACTGAAGCTTTCTTT.

This clone ranks as medium-sized. V gene TRBV7-3 combines with J gene TRBJ2-1; no clear D. The CDR3 consists of 15 residues. Germline CDR1 and CDR2: SGHTA and FQGTGA. V dropped 5 bases and J dropped 2 bases, with 13 bases sitting between them. CDR3 sequence reads: CASSPQTGPYNEQFF. In DNA, the CDR3 is TGTGCCAGCAGCCCCCAGACCGGCCCCTACAATGAGCAGTTCTTC.

Only a few counts were recorded for this clone. The gene calls are TRBV19 and TRBJ2-3; TRBD2 matches 7 bases. From germline, CDR1 is LNHDA and CDR2 SQIVND (reference sequence). With 3 bases clipped from V and 0 bases from J, the junction kept 3 bases outside the gene matches. There are 15 residues in the CDR3. The CDR3 region is CASSIGGGSTDTQYF. In DNA, the CDR3 is TGTGCCAGTAGTATTGGGGGGGGAAGCACAGATACGCAGTATTTT.

The gene calls are TRBV7-9 and TRBJ2-3, with TRBD2 identical over 8 bases. CDR3 size: 14 residues. The V segment lost 5 bases and the J segment 3 bases; nucleotides outside the gene matches: 4. CDR1 is SEHNR and CDR2 is FQNEAQ in the germline V gene (reference sequence). The CDR3 sequence is CASSISGGTDTQYF. CDR3 nucleotides: TGTGCCAGCAGCATATCGGGGGGGACAGATACGCAGTATTTT.

The table lists this clone with a count of one. V usage is TRBV10-2 and J usage is TRBJ1-2; tentative D call: TRBD1 (6 bases). CDR1 and CDR2 (germline): WSHSY, SAAADI. This CDR3 comprises 14 residues. Trimming removed 3 bases at V and 1 base at J, with 9 bases between. CDR3 nucleotide sequence: TGCGCCAGCAGTGACGGGACATATAACTATGGCTACACCTTC. Translating it yields CASSDGTYNYGYTF.

The chain links TRBV2 to TRBJ2-5; a possible D gene is TRBD2 (5 bases). CDR1 and CDR2 (germline): SNHLY, FYNNEI. Trimming left V 6 bases short and J 7 bases short, with 12 bases between. The CDR3 runs to 12 residues. CDR3: CASRNGEVTQYF. The CDR3 DNA sequence: TGTGCCAGCAGGAACGGGGAAGTGACCCAGTACTTC.

The V call is TRBV30, the J call TRBJ1-5, with TRBD1 as a possible D gene (6 bases). Trimming stripped 2 bases from V and 11 bases from J, with 16 bases between. Germline V lookup: CDR1 GTSNPN, CDR2 SVGIG (reference sequence). The CDR3 contains 13 residues. The CDR3 loop is CAWSTGGDLAQHF. DNA of the CDR3: TGTGCCTGGAGTACCGGGGGCGATTTGGCCCAGCATTTT.

The V gene is TRBV19, the J gene TRBJ1-2; tentatively, D is TRBD1 (5 bases). Germline V gene sequence: CDR1 LNHDA, CDR2 SQIVND (reference sequence). Trimming stripped 7 bases from V and 2 bases from J, with 14 bases between. This CDR3 region has 14 residues. The CDR3 protein is CASIRPGRNYGYTF. CDR3 DNA: TGTGCCAGTATAAGACCGGGACGGAACTATGGCTACACCTTC.

The chain uses TRBV7-8 and TRBJ2-1; 7 nucleotides match TRBD1. Germline CDR1 and CDR2: SGHVS and FQNEAQ. J lost 3 bases, V lost 2 bases, and 4 bases had no gene match. CDR3 length: 15 amino acids. Written as DNA, the CDR3 is TGTGCCAGCAGCTTAAGAGGGACAGACTACAATGAGCAGTTCTTC. It codes for CASSLRGTDYNEQFF.

V and J are TRBV6-5 and TRBJ2-2, with 7 bases lining up with TRBD1. V lost 2 bases, J lost 5 bases, and 8 bases stayed unmatched. The CDR3 runs to 16 residues. Germline V gene lookup returns CDR1 MNHEY and CDR2 SVGAGI. Here the CDR3 reads CASSYRTGVGTGELFF. DNA for the CDR3: TGTGCCAGCAGTTACCGAACAGGGGTAGGGACCGGGGAGCTGTTTTTT.

V gene TRBV21-1 combines with J gene TRBJ1-2; TRBD1 is the table's D call, not checked against the DNA. TRBV21-1 is annotated as a pseudogene. The CDR3 spans 14 residues. CDR3 region: CANYSGRGFYGYTF. The CDR3 DNA sequence: TGTGCCAATTATTCGGGCAGGGGGTTCTATGGCTACACCTTC.

This rearrangement joins TRBV5-1 to TRBJ2-3, with a tentative D call TRBD1 (6 bases). Germline V gene sequence: CDR1 SGHRS, CDR2 YFSETQ. The CDR3 extends over 14 amino acids. The ends were cut back, 2 bases at V and 2 bases at J, with 9 bases in the middle. CDR3 nucleotides: TGCGCCAGCAGCTTACACAGGGCCACAGATACGCAGTATTTT. Amino acid sequence: CASSLHRATDTQYF.

The chain couples TRBV15 to TRBJ1-4; D possibly corresponds to TRBD1 (5 bases). From germline, CDR1 is LNHNV and CDR2 YYDKDF (reference sequence). CDR3 length equals 16 residues. Trimming shortened V by 3 bases and J by 3 bases, and 14 bases separated the two germline ends. DNA for the CDR3: TGTGCCACCAGCAGGGGCGGGACGGGGTCTAATGAAAAACTGTTTTTT. Translation gives CATSRGGTGSNEKLFF.

The chain carries TRBV18 and TRBJ1-5; 7 nucleotides agree with TRBD1. The V and J ends lost 1 base and 0 bases, in that order; junction bases with no gene match: 3. Germline V CDR1 and CDR2: KGHSH, LQKENI. The CDR3 is 16 amino acids. CDR3 sequence reads: CASSPRAGGSNQPQHF. The CDR3 nucleotides are TGTGCCAGCTCACCACGGGCAGGGGGTAGCAATCAGCCCCAGCATTTT.

The chain recombines TRBV5-5 with TRBJ2-7; 10 nucleotides align to TRBD1. Germline CDR1 SGHKS, CDR2 YYEKEE (reference sequence). The junction had 5 bases not matched to a gene; V was cut back by 0 bases and J by 5 bases. CDR3 length: 15 amino acids. For the CDR3, the DNA is TGTGCCAGCAGCTTGGTGGGGACAGGGGACCACGAGCAGTACTTC. Its protein product is CASSLVGTGDHEQYF.

The rearrangement joins TRBV30 to TRBJ1-2; TRBD1 is a possible D gene (6 bases). The CDR3 covers 17 residues. CDR1 and CDR2 (germline): GTSNPN, SVGIG (reference sequence). Between the trimmed V and J ends, which lost 2 bases and 0 bases, there was a span of 19 bases. CDR3 bases: TGTGCCTGGAGTACAAAAGGAGGGACACCAGCTAACTATGGCTACACCTTC. Its protein product is CAWSTKGGTPANYGYTF.